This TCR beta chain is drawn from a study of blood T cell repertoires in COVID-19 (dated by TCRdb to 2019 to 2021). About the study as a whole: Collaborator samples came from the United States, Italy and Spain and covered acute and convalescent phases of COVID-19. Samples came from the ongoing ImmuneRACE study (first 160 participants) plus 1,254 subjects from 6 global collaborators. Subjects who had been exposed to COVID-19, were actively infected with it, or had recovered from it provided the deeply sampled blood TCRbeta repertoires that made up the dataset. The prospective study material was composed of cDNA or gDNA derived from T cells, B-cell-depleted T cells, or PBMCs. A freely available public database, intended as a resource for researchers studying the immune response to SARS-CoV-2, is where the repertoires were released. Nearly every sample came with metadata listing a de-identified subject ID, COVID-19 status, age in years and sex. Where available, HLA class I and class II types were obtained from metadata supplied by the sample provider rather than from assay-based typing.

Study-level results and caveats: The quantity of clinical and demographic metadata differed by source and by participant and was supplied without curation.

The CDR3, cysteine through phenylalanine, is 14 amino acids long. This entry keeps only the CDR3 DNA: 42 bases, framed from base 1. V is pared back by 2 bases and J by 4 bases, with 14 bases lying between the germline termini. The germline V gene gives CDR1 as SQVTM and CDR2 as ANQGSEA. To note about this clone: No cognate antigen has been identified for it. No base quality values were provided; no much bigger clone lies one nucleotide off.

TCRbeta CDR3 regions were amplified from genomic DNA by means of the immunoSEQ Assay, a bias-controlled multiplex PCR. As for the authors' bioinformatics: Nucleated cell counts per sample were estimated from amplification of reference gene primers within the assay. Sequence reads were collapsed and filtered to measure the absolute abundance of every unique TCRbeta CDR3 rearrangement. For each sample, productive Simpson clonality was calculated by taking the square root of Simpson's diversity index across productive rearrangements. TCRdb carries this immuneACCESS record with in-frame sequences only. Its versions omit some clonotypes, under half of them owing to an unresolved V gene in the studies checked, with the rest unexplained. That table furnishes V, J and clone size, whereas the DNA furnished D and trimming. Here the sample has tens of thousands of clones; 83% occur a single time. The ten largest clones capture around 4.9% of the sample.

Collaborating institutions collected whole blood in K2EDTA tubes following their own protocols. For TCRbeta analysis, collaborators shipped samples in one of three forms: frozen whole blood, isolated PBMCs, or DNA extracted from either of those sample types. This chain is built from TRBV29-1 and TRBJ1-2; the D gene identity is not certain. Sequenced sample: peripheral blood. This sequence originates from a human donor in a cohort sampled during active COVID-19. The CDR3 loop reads CSVELGGGPYGYTF. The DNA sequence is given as TGCAGCGTTGAACTTGGAGGAGGGCCCTATGGCTACACCTTC.